The 18 T cell receptor beta chains presented below share a single source sample, sequenced in a study of cytomegalovirus exposure and HLA in healthy donors. The PCR employed 60 Vbeta primers together with 13 Jbeta primers. Clones were read by immunoSEQ multiplex PCR, and TCRdb kept only the in-frame ones, dropping some. In the table there are under 95,000 clones, about two thirds of which are singletons. Sample: PBMCs. The receptors stem from a woman aged 40 to 50 in good health and CMV-seropositive.

Remarks on this clone: This sample also contains other DNA sequences that code for the same CDR3. This rearrangement joins TRBV5-4 to TRBJ2-5, with TRBD1 matching over 9 bases. The V gene's germline CDR1 is SGHNT and CDR2 YYREEE (reference sequence). The CDR3 spans 14 residues. With V trimmed by 3 bases and J by 5 bases, 5 bases remained unmatched. The CDR3 region is CASSSQGAGETQYF. The CDR3 DNA reads as TGTGCCAGCAGCTCACAGGGGGCGGGGGAGACCCAGTACTTC.

As DNA, the CDR3 is TGTGCCAGCAGCTTGGATGAAAACAGGGCCGAGCAGTACTTC. This encodes CASSLDENRAEQYF. The rearrangement links TRBV5-4 to TRBJ2-7, with D maybe TRBD1 (6 bases). The germline V gene encodes CDR1 SGHNT and CDR2 YYREEE (reference sequence). The CDR3 consists of 14 residues. Trimming removed 0 bases from V and 6 bases from J, with 13 bases in between.

This clone has just a few counts. V usage is TRBV5-6 and J usage is TRBJ1-6; D remains ambiguous. CDR1 and CDR2 (germline): SGHDT, YYEEEE. V lost 1 base to trimming and J lost 10 bases, with 6 bases between them. The CDR3 is made up of 12 amino acids. Here the CDR3 DNA reads TGTGCCAGCAGCTTGCCGGGGTCACCCCTCCACTTT. Encoded protein: CASSLPGSPLHF.

The V gene is TRBV18, the J gene TRBJ1-1; 7 positions agree with TRBD1. Trimming removed 0 bases from V and 5 bases from J; junction bases left unmatched: 12. The CDR3 runs to 17 residues. Germline V gene sequence: CDR1 KGHSH, CDR2 LQKENI. CDR3 in amino acids: CASSPPSTRGRGTEAFF. The CDR3 region has the DNA TGTGCCAGCTCACCACCGAGTACTAGGGGGCGCGGAACTGAAGCTTTCTTT. The whole variable domain, filled in from reference TRBV18 and TRBJ1-1, reads NAGVMQNPRHLVRRRGQEARLRCSPMKGHSHVYWYRQLPEEGLKFMVYLQKENIIDESGMPKERFSAEFPKEGPSILRIQQVVRGDSAAYFCASSPPSTRGRGTEAFFGQGTRLTVV.

CDR3 sequence (DNA): TGTGCCACCAGCAGGCAGGGTTCTGGGGCCAACGTCCTGACTTTC. Translated, it gives CATSRQGSGANVLTF. The chain joins TRBV15 to TRBJ2-6; D might be TRBD1 (5 bases). Trimming removed 3 bases from V and 1 base from J, with 7 bases in between. This CDR3 region has 15 residues. In germline, CDR1 is LNHNV, CDR2 YYDKDF (reference sequence).

The gene calls are TRBV7-2 and TRBJ1-2; 7 bases align to TRBD1. The CDR3 spans 14 residues. The trim removed 1 base at V and 2 bases at J, leaving 1 base unmatched. Germline V gene data show CDR1 as SGHTA and CDR2 as FQGNSA. CDR3 residues: CASSLDRGNYGYTF. The CDR3 DNA follows: TGTGCCAGCAGCTTAGACAGGGGAAACTATGGCTACACCTTC. The full variable domain, its missing parts supplied by reference TRBV7-2 and TRBJ1-2, is GAGVSQSPSNKVTEKGKDVELRCDPISGHTALYWYRQSLGQGLEFLIYFQGNSAPDKSGLPSDRFSAERTGGSVSTLTIQRTQQEDSAVYLCASSLDRGNYGYTFGSGTRLTVV.

V is TRBV15 and J is TRBJ2-1; D is unclear. The CDR3 length is 14 residues. The V end lost 0 bases, the J end lost 9 bases, and 12 bases lay between the germline ends. The V gene's germline CDR1 is LNHNV and CDR2 YYDKDF (reference sequence). Here the CDR3 DNA reads TGTGCCACCAGCAGAGATAATGAGGTCGGTGAGCAGTTCTTC. It specifies CATSRDNEVGEQFF.

This chain joins TRBV11-2 and TRBJ2-5; 8 positions agree with TRBD1. Germline values: CDR1 SGHAT, CDR2 FQNNGV. The CDR3 loop spans 17 amino acids. After removal of 7 bases from V and 1 base from J, the junction contained 14 bases not matched to a gene. CDR3 residues: CASTPSPGTGPQETQYF. DNA for the CDR3: TGTGCCAGCACCCCATCTCCCGGGACAGGTCCCCAAGAGACCCAGTACTTC.

This chain uses TRBV20-1 with TRBJ2-1; D remains unclear. This CDR3 contains 11 residues. Germline V gene data show CDR1 as DFQATT and CDR2 as SNEGSKA (reference sequence). The V end was cut by 6 bases, the J end by 6 bases, with 9 bases between. This CDR3 is CSAERFNEQFF. DNA of the CDR3: TGCAGTGCGGAGCGTTTCAATGAGCAGTTCTTC.

This clone occurred a few times. The V call is TRBV11-2, the J call TRBJ1-6; 7 bases map to TRBD1. Per germline, CDR1 SGHAT and CDR2 FQNNGV. The CDR3 consists of 15 residues. V lost 0 bases to trimming and J lost 7 bases; unmatched junction nucleotides: 3. The CDR3 loop reads CASSLDGTDNSPLHF. Here the CDR3 DNA reads TGTGCCAGCAGCTTAGACGGGACAGACAATTCACCCCTCCACTTT.

The chain uses TRBV19 and TRBJ2-3, with 9 bases that match TRBD1. This CDR3 region has 13 residues. V lost 9 bases and J lost 1; bases outside the gene matches: 2. Germline loops: CDR1 LNHDA, CDR2 SQIVND (reference sequence). The CDR3, as DNA: TGTGCCAGCAGGGACAGGGGCACAGATACGCAGTATTTT. This gives the protein CASRDRGTDTQYF.

V and J are TRBV6-4 and TRBJ2-1; TRBD2 aligns across 12 bases. Germline V gene lookup returns CDR1 MRHNA and CDR2 SNTAGT. V dropped 3 bases and J dropped 12; count of bases not matched to a gene: 6. The CDR3 is 14 residues long. This CDR3 is CASSESGTSGPQFF. The DNA of the CDR3 is TGTGCCAGCAGTGAGTCCGGGACTAGCGGGCCGCAGTTCTTC.

The rearrangement joins TRBV2 to TRBJ2-3; the match to TRBD2 covers 10 bases. The trim removed 3 bases at V and 3 bases at J, leaving 6 bases unmatched. The germline V gene has CDR1 SNHLY and CDR2 FYNNEI. This CDR3 has 16 residues. CDR3 nucleotide sequence: TGTGCCAGCAGTGATGGGCTAGCGGGGGCTACAGATACGCAGTATTTT. Translating gives CASSDGLAGATDTQYF.

This chain links TRBV6-6 with TRBJ1-2, with 10 bases lining up with TRBD1. Unmatched junction bases numbered 8, after V lost 2 bases and J lost 5 bases. Germline-derived CDR1 and CDR2 are MNHNY and SVGAGI (reference sequence). This CDR3 has 16 residues. The CDR3 here is CASSYPGQGDTYGYTF. DNA for the CDR3: TGTGCCAGCAGTTACCCAGGACAGGGGGATACTTATGGCTACACCTTC.

The chain couples TRBV19 to TRBJ2-6; TRBD2 might be the D (6 bases). CDR1 LNHDA and CDR2 SQIVND come from the germline V gene (reference sequence). The CDR3 has 15 residues. The germline V and J ends were trimmed by 3 bases and 7 bases, with 13 bases remaining between them. The CDR3 DNA sequence: TGTGCCAGTAGTATGCGGGGCCAGGGTGCCAACGTCCTGACTTTC. Encoded protein: CASSMRGQGANVLTF.

As DNA, the CDR3 is TGTGCCACCAGCAGAGATTTCGGGGATGGCTACACCTTC. Amino acid sequence: CATSRDFGDGYTF. V gene TRBV15 combines with J gene TRBJ1-2; the D is unclear. The germline CDR1 and CDR2 sequences are LNHNV and YYDKDF (reference sequence). The CDR3 sequence is 13 residues long. Trimming took 0 bases from V and 6 from J, leaving 8 bases between them.

This clone showed up just a few times. The V gene is TRBV5-6, the J gene TRBJ1-5; TRBD1 aligns across 8 bases. The V and J ends lost 4 bases and 5 bases, in that order; junction bases with no gene match: 5. CDR3 size: 14 residues. Per the germline V gene, CDR1 is SGHDT and CDR2 is YYEEEE. The CDR3 sequence is CASSRDRGDQPQHF. Written as DNA, the CDR3 is TGTGCCAGCAGCCGCGACAGGGGCGATCAGCCCCAGCATTTT. Complete variable domain (other parts from reference TRBV5-6 and TRBJ1-5): DAGVTQSPTHLIKTRGQQVTLRCSPKSGHDTVSWYQQALGQGPQFIFQYYEEEERQRGNFPDRFSGHQFPNYSSELNVNALLLGDSALYLCASSRDRGDQPQHFGDGTRLSIL.

The genes are TRBV6-5 and TRBJ2-5; 9 nucleotides align to TRBD1. With V trimmed by 6 bases and J by 7 bases, 6 bases remained unmatched. Germline V gives CDR1 MNHEY, CDR2 SVGAGI. This CDR3 comprises 13 residues. The CDR3 DNA is TGTGCCAGCAGATGGACAGGGGATGGGACCCAGTACTTC. This sequence encodes CASRWTGDGTQYF.